This TCR beta chain comes out of a study of graft-versus-host responses after intestinal transplantation. About the study: Recipients received multivisceral, liver-intestinal, or isolated intestinal transplants.

Study-level points and caveats: Early post-transplant declines in HvG were associated with peak levels of circulating GvH clones.

The CDR3 covers 16 residues. Assay: immunoSEQ multiplex PCR; the TCRdb copy retains only in-frame clones and omits some. This table has more than 95,000 clones, roughly 84% appearing once. A word on this clone: What it binds is not known.

Sequencing used unstimulated CD4+ T cells sorted from spleen or lymph node cells, obtained before intestinal transplant. This receptor was taken from a human donor who received an intestinal transplant. The J gene is TRBJ2-3, the V gene TRBV12-1. TRBV12-1 corresponds to a pseudogene. CDR3 in DNA: TGTGCCAGCAGCCCCCCCCGGCAGAAGTACACAGATACGCAGTATTTT. As protein: CASSPPRQKYTDTQYF.